The clone carrying this T cell receptor (beta chain) occurred a few times. No antigen is known for it. These data belong to a study of graft-versus-host responses after intestinal transplantation. Overall study: Grafts that recipients had were multivisceral, liver-intestinal, or isolated intestinal transplants. Induction with anti-thymocyte globulin, then tacrolimus and steroids for about 3 years, was given to all recipients.

General study results and limits: Early HvG declines after transplant were associated with peak circulating GvH clone levels.

V gave up 7 bases and J gave up 2 bases, with 6 bases separating them. CDR1 and CDR2 (germline): SEHNR, FQNEAQ (reference sequence). The CDR3 loop spans 12 amino acids. Assay: immunoSEQ multiplex PCR; the TCRdb copy retains only in-frame clones and omits some. The data show over 65,000 clones, with approximately 90% seen just once and 7.6% held by the top ten. The sequencing here drew on unstimulated CD8+ T cells sorted from spleen or lymph node cells, taken before transplant. This TCR was sampled from a human donor who was the organ donor for an intestinal transplant. The rearrangement links TRBV7-9 to TRBJ1-3; no definite D call. CDR3 in amino acids: CASTITGNTIYF. Here the CDR3 DNA reads TGTGCCAGCACCATCACTGGAAACACCATATATTTT.